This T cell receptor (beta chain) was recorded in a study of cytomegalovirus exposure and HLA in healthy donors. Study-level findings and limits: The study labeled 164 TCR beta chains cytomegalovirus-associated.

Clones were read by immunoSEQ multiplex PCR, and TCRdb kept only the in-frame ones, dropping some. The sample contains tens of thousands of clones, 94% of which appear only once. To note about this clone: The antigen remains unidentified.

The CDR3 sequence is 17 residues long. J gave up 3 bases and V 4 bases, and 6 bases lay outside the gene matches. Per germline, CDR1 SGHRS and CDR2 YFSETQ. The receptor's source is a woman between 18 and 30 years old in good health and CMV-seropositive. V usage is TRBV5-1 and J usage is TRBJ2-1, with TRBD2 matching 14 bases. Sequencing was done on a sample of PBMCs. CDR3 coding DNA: TGCGCCAGCAGCCCAGGGACTAGCGGGGGCCTCTACAATGAGCAGTTCTTC. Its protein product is CASSPGTSGGLYNEQFF.